The source of this T cell receptor (beta chain) is a study of tumor and adjacent non-tumor tissue in lung cancer. Study details: Histology: about a dozen adenocarcinoma, a couple of squamous cell carcinoma, 1 small cell lung cancer. Samples averaged around 4.2 million productive TCRbeta reads each. Study conclusions and caveats: Tumor TCR diversity, when higher, was linked to shorter survival.

Three rounds of nested PCR, following a modified ARM-PCR protocol, produced the TCRbeta library. TCRdb fed the multiplex PCR reads into MiXCR, producing one record per CDR3 protein. Among approximately 68,000 distinct CDR3 sequences, around 76% were seen once, and the ten largest hold 40% to 45%. In germline, CDR1 is PRHDT, CDR2 FYEKMQ (reference sequence). The CDR3 extends over 15 amino acids. Concerning this clonotype: Its antigen remains unidentified. The junction departs from the called germline gene at one end, perhaps through a read error.

RNA was extracted from bulk tissue without any cell sorting. The normal lung tissue was taken more than 3 cm from the tumor edge. Chemotherapy-naive patients with new lung cancer underwent thoracic surgery in China, August–late 2014. This chain uses TRBV13 with TRBJ1-1, with D possibly being TRBD1 (5 bases). The source of this sequence is a man between 60 and 75 years old with non-small cell lung cancer. The specimen was distant non-tumor lung tissue. CDR3 amino acids: CTSSSDMERNTEAFF. CDR3 nucleotides: TGTACCAGCAGCTCGGACATGGAAAGGAACACTGAAGCTTTCTTT.